This T cell receptor beta chain was captured in a study of blood T cell repertoires in COVID-19. Study context: Researchers got acute and convalescent COVID-19 samples from the United States, Italy and Spain.

The repertoire was sequenced with immunoSEQ multiplex PCR; TCRdb's copy has only in-frame clones and lacks some. The sample carries 100,000 to 150,000 clones, about four fifths recorded once. The ends were cut back, 5 bases at V and 3 bases at J, with 16 bases in the middle. Per the germline V gene, CDR1 is SGHTA and CDR2 is FQGTGA. The CDR3 has 15 amino acids. This receptor was identified in a man aged 35-49 years with active or convalescent COVID-19. Sequencing was performed on peripheral blood. This rearrangement joins TRBV7-3 to TRBJ1-2; tentatively, D is TRBD1 (6 bases). CDR3 bases: TGTGCCAGCAGCAGCGGACAGAGTAGATACTATGGCTACACCTTC. Amino acids: CASSSGQSRYYGYTF.